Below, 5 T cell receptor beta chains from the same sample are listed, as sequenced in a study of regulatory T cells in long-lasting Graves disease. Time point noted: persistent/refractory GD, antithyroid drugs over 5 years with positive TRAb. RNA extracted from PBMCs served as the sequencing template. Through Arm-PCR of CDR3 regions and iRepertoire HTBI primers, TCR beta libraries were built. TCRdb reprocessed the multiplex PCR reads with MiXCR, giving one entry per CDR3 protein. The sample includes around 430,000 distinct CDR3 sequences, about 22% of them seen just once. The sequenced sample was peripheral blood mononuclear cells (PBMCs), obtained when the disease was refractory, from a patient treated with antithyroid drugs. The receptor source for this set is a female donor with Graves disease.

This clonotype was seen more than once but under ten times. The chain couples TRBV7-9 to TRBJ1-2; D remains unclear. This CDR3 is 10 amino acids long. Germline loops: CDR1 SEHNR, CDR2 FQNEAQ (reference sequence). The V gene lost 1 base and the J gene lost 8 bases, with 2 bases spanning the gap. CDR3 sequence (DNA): TGTGCCAGCAGCTTAGAGGGCTACACCTTC. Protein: CASSLEGYTF.

CDR3 bases: TGTGCCAGCAGTCGCTCCTACGGGGCAGATGAGCAGTTCTTC. Protein: CASSRSYGADEQFF. The rearrangement uses TRBV28 and TRBJ2-1; D might be TRBD1 or TRBD2, each matching 5 bases. V dropped 5 bases and J dropped 8 bases, with 16 bases sitting between them. The CDR3 spans 14 residues. Germline V CDR1 and CDR2: MDHEN, SYDVKM.

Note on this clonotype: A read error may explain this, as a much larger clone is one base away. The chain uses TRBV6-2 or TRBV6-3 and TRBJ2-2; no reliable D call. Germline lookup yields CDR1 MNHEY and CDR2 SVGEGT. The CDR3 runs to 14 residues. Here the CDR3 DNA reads TGTCCCAGCACCCGAAGGGATAACACCGGGGAGCTGTTTTTT. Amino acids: CPSTRRDNTGELFF.

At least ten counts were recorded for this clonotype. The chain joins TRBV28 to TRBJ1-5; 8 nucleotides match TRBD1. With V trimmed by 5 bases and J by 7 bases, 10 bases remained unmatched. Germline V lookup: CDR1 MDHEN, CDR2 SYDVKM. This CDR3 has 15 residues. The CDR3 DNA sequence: TGTGCCAGCAGTAGGCGAGGACAGGGCGGACAGCCCCAGCATTTT. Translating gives CASSRRGQGGQPQHF.

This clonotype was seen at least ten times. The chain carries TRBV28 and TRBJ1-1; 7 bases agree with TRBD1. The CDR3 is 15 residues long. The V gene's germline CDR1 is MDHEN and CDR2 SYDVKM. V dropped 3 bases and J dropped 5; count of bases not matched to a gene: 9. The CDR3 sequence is CASSLEAGGWTEAFF. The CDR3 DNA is TGTGCCAGCAGTTTGGAGGCAGGGGGATGGACTGAAGCTTTCTTT.